The next 18 T cell receptor beta chains were all read from a single sample in a study of identical twins. TCRdb itself ran the 5' RACE reads through MiXCR, one entry per CDR3 protein. The sample records about 690,000 distinct CDR3 sequences, over 5% being singletons. Sequencing was carried out using naive T cells sorted from blood. The receptors were gathered from a man aged 18 to 29 in good health.

This clonotype appeared a few times. The genes are TRBV29-1 and TRBJ2-1; 9 bases line up with TRBD2. Germline-derived CDR1 and CDR2 are SQVTM and ANQGSEA. Trimming cost V 4 bases and J 9 bases; bases outside gene matches: 7. The CDR3 is made up of 13 amino acids. The CDR3 loop reads CSVVTSGHGEQFF. The CDR3 region has the DNA TGCAGCGTTGTGACTAGCGGCCATGGTGAGCAGTTCTTC.

CDR3: CASSSGRLATEAFF. CDR3 DNA sequence: TGTGCCAGCAGCTCGGGGAGATTGGCCACTGAAGCTTTCTTT. V is TRBV7-9 and J is TRBJ1-1; D not certain. The CDR3 loop spans 14 amino acids. Germline loops: CDR1 SEHNR, CDR2 FQNEAQ (reference sequence). Trimming took 4 bases from V and 4 from J, leaving 13 bases between them.

This sequence joins TRBV11-2 and TRBJ1-2, with D possibly matching TRBD1 (6 bases). Germline CDR1 is SGHAT and CDR2 is FQNNGV. The CDR3 totals 14 residues. The V gene lost 6 bases and the J gene lost 3 bases, with 14 bases spanning the gap. The CDR3 DNA is TGTGCCAGCAGTCAGGCAGGGGTATACTATGGCTACACCTTC. This sequence encodes CASSQAGVYYGYTF.

At least ten counts were recorded for this clonotype. The chain links TRBV12-3 or TRBV12-4 to TRBJ1-5, with unresolved D. The CDR3 has 17 amino acids. V was clipped by 3 bases and J by 3 bases, with 18 bases between them. Here the CDR3 reads CASSFRPPGWDNQPQHF. The CDR3 DNA follows: TGTGCCAGCAGTTTCCGACCCCCGGGTTGGGACAATCAGCCCCAGCATTTT.

This clonotype was observed many times. The CDR3 bases are TGTGCCAGCAGTTTTAAGACAGGGGGCACAGATACGCAGTATTTT. This gives the protein CASSFKTGGTDTQYF. V is TRBV12-3 or TRBV12-4 and J is TRBJ2-3; 8 nucleotides line up with TRBD1. The CDR3 loop spans 15 amino acids. V dropped 3 bases and J dropped 1; count of bases not matched to a gene: 3.

This clonotype was found many times. This chain connects TRBV25-1 to TRBJ2-5; 14 bases are a match to TRBD2. In germline, CDR1 is MGHDK, CDR2 SYGVNS. V lost 0 bases to trimming and J lost 5 bases; unmatched junction nucleotides: 8. The length of the CDR3 is 18 residues. CDR3 DNA sequence: TGTGCCAGCAGTGAATATATGGGACTAGCGGGAGCCGGCGAGACCCAGTACTTC. Amino acid sequence: CASSEYMGLAGAGETQYF.

This clonotype has at least ten counts. The chain couples TRBV5-1 to TRBJ2-2; D is perhaps TRBD1 (5 bases). Germline values: CDR1 SGHRS, CDR2 YFSETQ. The CDR3 totals 15 residues. Trimming shortened V by 5 bases and J by 1 base, and 12 bases separated the two germline ends. In DNA, the CDR3 is TGCGCCAGCAGTGGCAGGGCGAAGAACACCGGGGAGCTGTTTTTT. Protein: CASSGRAKNTGELFF.

In regard to this clonotype: Since no conserved phenylalanine or tryptophan closes the CDR3, a read error is the likely cause. No DNA is shown, since the ends of the CDR3 on it are uncertain; the CDR3 is the one TCRdb lists. This chain connects TRBV7-2 to TRBJ2-7; the table's TRBD2 call for D was not verified on the DNA. Germline values: CDR1 SGHTA, CDR2 FQGNSA. The CDR3 is 14 amino acids in total, end residues counted. The CDR3 sequence is CASSLQTSSREMVP.

At least ten counts were recorded for this clonotype. V usage is TRBV5-1 and J usage is TRBJ2-3, with TRBD1 identical over 8 bases. J was trimmed by 4 bases and V by 3 bases; bases with no gene match: 1. The CDR3 sequence is 13 residues long. Germline CDR1 and CDR2: SGHRS and YFSETQ. The CDR3 region is CASSWTGPDTQYF. The CDR3 nucleotides are TGCGCCAGCAGCTGGACAGGGCCAGATACGCAGTATTTT.

This clonotype was observed at least ten times. The J gene is TRBJ2-3, the V gene TRBV20-1, with D unclear. The germline V and J ends were trimmed by 5 bases and 6 bases, with 15 bases remaining between them. This CDR3 has 13 residues. Germline V lookup: CDR1 DFQATT, CDR2 SNEGSKA (reference sequence). CDR3 protein: CSAAPAGQDTQYF. The CDR3, as DNA: TGCAGTGCTGCCCCCGCCGGCCAGGATACGCAGTATTTT.

This clonotype was detected only a few times. V gene TRBV19 combines with J gene TRBJ2-4; 10 nucleotides line up with TRBD2. Germline V gene data show CDR1 as LNHDA and CDR2 as SQIVND (reference sequence). This CDR3 comprises 17 residues. Trimming removed 4 bases from V and 3 bases from J; junction bases left unmatched: 9. CDR3 sequence: CASSTAPSGGYKNIQYF. The CDR3 nucleotides are TGTGCCAGTAGTACCGCCCCTAGCGGGGGATACAAAAACATTCAGTACTTC.

The gene calls are TRBV6-1 and TRBJ2-1; possible D gene TRBD1, 6 bases. Germline V gene sequence: CDR1 MNHNS, CDR2 SASEGT. This CDR3 region has 12 residues. V gave up 6 bases and J gave up 12 bases, with 15 bases separating them. CDR3 bases: TGTGCCAGCAGGGATGACCTAGGGGGGCAGTTCTTC. Translating gives CASRDDLGGQFF.

This rearrangement joins TRBV10-3 to TRBJ2-2; tentative D call: TRBD1 (5 bases). V lost 4 bases and J 2 bases, leaving 14 bases between the germline ends. The germline gives CDR1 ENHRY, CDR2 SYGVKD. The CDR3 is made up of 16 amino acids. The CDR3 region has the DNA TGTGCCATCAGTGGCTTGGCAGGGTCCAACACCGGGGAGCTGTTTTTT. This sequence encodes CAISGLAGSNTGELFF.

This clonotype appeared many times. J is TRBJ2-3 and V is TRBV12-3 or TRBV12-4; D gene ambiguous. This CDR3 comprises 13 residues. V was cut by 5 bases and J by 4 bases, with 10 bases left in between. This chain's CDR3 is CASSRSQSDTQYF. The CDR3 DNA reads as TGTGCCAGCAGTCGGTCCCAGTCAGATACGCAGTATTTT.

This clonotype occurred many times. CDR3 DNA: TGTGCCAGCAGCTTAGCTTTGAGACAGGGTAACTACGAGCAGTACTTC. Its translation is CASSLALRQGNYEQYF. The rearrangement uses TRBV7-2 and TRBJ2-7; 7 bases map to TRBD1. Germline V gene data show CDR1 as SGHTA and CDR2 as FQGNSA. This CDR3 contains 16 residues. V dropped 0 bases and J dropped 3; count of bases not matched to a gene: 8. Supplemented by reference TRBV7-2 and TRBJ2-7, the full variable domain reads GAGVSQSPSNKVTEKGKDVELRCDPISGHTALYWYRQSLGQGLEFLIYFQGNSAPDKSGLPSDRFSAERTGGSVSTLTIQRTQQEDSAVYLCASSLALRQGNYEQYFGPGTRLTVT.

This clonotype has at least ten counts. The chain carries TRBV24-1 and TRBJ2-1; 7 nucleotides line up with TRBD2. The V gene's germline CDR1 is KGHDR and CDR2 SFDVKD. This CDR3 comprises 14 residues. Trimming took 5 bases from V and 8 from J; bases not matched to a gene: 8. The CDR3 DNA sequence: TGTGCCACCAGTGTGGGCGGGAGTCGGGATGAGCAGTTCTTC. Translating it yields CATSVGGSRDEQFF.

Many counts were recorded for this clonotype. The chain has TRBV6-1 and TRBJ2-4; no clear D gene. The germline gives CDR1 MNHNS, CDR2 SASEGT. The CDR3 covers 15 residues. Between the trimmed V and J ends, which lost 5 bases and 1 base, there was a span of 12 bases. The CDR3 DNA reads as TGTGCCAGCAGTAGGACGCGGCAGGCCAAAAACATTCAGTACTTC. It is translated as CASSRTRQAKNIQYF.

This chain joins TRBV29-1 and TRBJ1-4; the D is unclear. CDR3 length equals 13 residues. V dropped 6 bases and J dropped 0 bases, with 8 bases sitting between them. Per the germline V gene, CDR1 is SQVTM and CDR2 is ANQGSEA. The CDR3 DNA reads as TGCAGCGTGATCAGAGCAACTAATGAAAAACTGTTTTTT. It translates to CSVIRATNEKLFF.